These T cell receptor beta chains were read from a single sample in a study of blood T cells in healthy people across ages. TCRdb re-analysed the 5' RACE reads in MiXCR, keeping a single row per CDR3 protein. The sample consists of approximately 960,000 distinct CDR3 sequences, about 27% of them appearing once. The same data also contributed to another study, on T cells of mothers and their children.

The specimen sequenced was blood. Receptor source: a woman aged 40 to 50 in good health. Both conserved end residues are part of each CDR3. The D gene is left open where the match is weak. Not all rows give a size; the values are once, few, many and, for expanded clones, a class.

CASSVGLAVSTDTQYF	TGTGCCAGCAGTGTAGGACTAGCGGTTAGCACAGATACGCAGTATTTT	TRBV9	TRBJ2-3	TRBD2	-	16
CSATSQGKTLGGRNEQFF	TGCAGTGCAACTTCACAGGGGAAGACTCTCGGGGGCCGCAATGAGCAGTTCTTC	TRBV20-1	TRBJ2-1	-	few	18
CASSSGTATYNEQFF	TGCGCCAGCAGCTCCGGGACAGCTACCTACAATGAGCAGTTCTTC	TRBV5-1	TRBJ2-1	TRBD1	few	15
CAWSTGGGVGYTF	TGTGCCTGGAGTACAGGGGGTGGTGTTGGCTACACCTTC	TRBV30	TRBJ1-2	TRBD1	-	13
CASSTQKSYNEQFF	TGCGCCAGCAGCACCCAGAAGTCCTACAATGAGCAGTTCTTC	TRBV4-3	TRBJ2-1	-	few	14
CASSFGQGAGEQYF	TGTGCCAGCAGCTTTGGGCAGGGGGCAGGCGAGCAGTACTTC	TRBV7-9	TRBJ2-7	TRBD1	-	14
CASSQLTSSGLSEQYF	TGTGCCAGCAGCCAATTGACTAGTAGCGGTCTCTCCGAGCAGTACTTC	TRBV14	TRBJ2-7	-	few	16
CAVSDNYEQYF	TGTGCCGTTAGTGATAACTACGAGCAGTACTTC	TRBV10-3	TRBJ2-7	-	-	11
CASSIAGTNPETQYF	TGTGCCAGCAGCATTGCCGGGACAAATCCGGAGACCCAGTACTTC	TRBV7-2	TRBJ2-5	-	few	15
CSVARDRGYEQYF	TGCAGCGTTGCCCGGGACAGGGGTTACGAGCAGTACTTC	TRBV29-1	TRBJ2-7	TRBD1	-	13
CASSLSKVETQYF	TGTGCCAGCAGTTTATCGAAGGTCGAGACCCAGTACTTC	TRBV27	TRBJ2-5	-	-	13
CSARDGYEQYF	TGCAGTGCTAGAGACGGCTACGAGCAGTACTTC	TRBV20-1	TRBJ2-7	-	many	11
CASSVATGHLNTEAFF	TGTGCCAGCAGCGTAGCTACGGGACACCTGAACACTGAAGCTTTCTTT	TRBV9	TRBJ1-1	-	-	16
CASSPDRGRHYNEQFF	TGTGCCAGCAGCCCGGACAGGGGCCGACATTACAATGAGCAGTTCTTC	TRBV12-3/TRBV12-4	TRBJ2-1	TRBD1	many	16
CSASSRAETQYF	TGCAGTGCTTCGTCGAGGGCGGAGACCCAGTACTTC	TRBV20-1	TRBJ2-5	-	many	12
CASYLAGDYNEQFF	TGTGCCAGCTACCTAGCGGGGGACTACAATGAGCAGTTCTTC	TRBV27	TRBJ2-1	TRBD2	few	14
CASSPGGGRSEQYF	TGCGCCAGCAGCCCCGGGGGGGGGCGAAGCGAGCAGTACTTC	TRBV4-1	TRBJ2-7	TRBD2	many	14
CASSLATGTGFREQYF	TGCGCCAGCAGCTTGGCCACCGGGACAGGGTTCCGCGAGCAGTACTTC	TRBV5-1	TRBJ2-7	TRBD1	many	16
CASSLVGGGARNEQFF	TGTGCCAGCAGCTTAGTAGGCGGGGGGGCTAGGAATGAGCAGTTCTTC	TRBV11-2	TRBJ2-1	TRBD2	few	16
CATLGTPRSTDTQYF	TGTGCCACCCTCGGGACACCACGAAGCACAGATACGCAGTATTTT	TRBV7-2	TRBJ2-3	-	-	15
CASSYVGRSRNSEKLFF	TGTGCCAGCAGTTACGTGGGCAGAAGTCGGAATAGTGAAAAACTGTTTTTT	TRBV6-5	TRBJ1-4	-	-	17
CASSQGGRSGTDTQYF	TGTGCCAGCAGCCAAGGGGGGAGGAGCGGCACAGATACGCAGTATTTT	TRBV3-1	TRBJ2-3	-	many	16
CASREAGNEQYF	TGTGCCAGCAGAGAGGCAGGGAACGAGCAGTACTTC	TRBV25-1	TRBJ2-7	-	-	12
CASSGHGSQGAFF	TGTGCCAGCAGCGGTCATGGGTCCCAGGGAGCTTTCTTT	TRBV6-6	TRBJ1-1	-	-	13
CASRPAGNPYGYTF	TGTGCCAGCAGGCCGGCAGGGAACCCCTATGGCTACACCTTC	TRBV28	TRBJ1-2	-	few	14
CSVERGAGETQYF	TGCAGCGTTGAACGGGGGGCTGGAGAGACCCAGTACTTC	TRBV29-1	TRBJ2-5	-	few	13